These 20 T cell receptor beta chains were sequenced from one sample in a study of Graves' ophthalmopathy and Graves' hyperthyroidism. The sequenced template was RNA, covering the TCR beta CDR3 region. The first round was an RT-PCR with HTBI primers, and the second round was a multiplex PCR. TCRdb called the multiplex PCR reads again in MiXCR, with one record for every CDR3 protein. The repertoire holds about 1.1 million distinct CDR3 sequences, with about 40% as singletons. The source material was peripheral blood or thyroid tissue (not recorded which). These receptors were collected from an adult man with Graves' hyperthyroidism.

The chain couples TRBV9 to TRBJ2-5; D tentatively fits TRBD1 or TRBD2 (5 bases each). Germline CDR1 and CDR2: SGDLS and YYNGEE. V was shortened by 4 bases and J by 1 base, with 11 bases between the two germline ends. The length of the CDR3 is 14 residues. CDR3 sequence reads: CASSIWDGQETQYF. DNA for the CDR3: TGTGCCAGCAGCATCTGGGACGGCCAAGAGACCCAGTACTTC. The complete variable domain, with remaining parts taken from reference TRBV9 and TRBJ2-5, reads DSGVTQTPKHLITATGQRVTLRCSPRSGDLSVYWYQQSLDQGLQFLIQYYNGEERAKGNILERFSAQQFPDLHSELNLSSLELGDSALYFCASSIWDGQETQYFGPGTRLLVL.

At least ten counts were recorded for this clonotype. The chain has TRBV29-1 and TRBJ1-5; no clear D gene. This CDR3 contains 13 residues. Germline assignment: CDR1 SQVTM and CDR2 ANQGSEA. V lost 1 base and J 4 bases, leaving 8 bases between the germline ends. The DNA for the CDR3 is TGCAGCGTTGAAGGTGGGGAAAATCAGCCCCAGCATTTT. Translation gives CSVEGGENQPQHF. The full variable domain, in which reference TRBV29-1 and TRBJ1-5 provide the parts outside the CDR3, is SAVISQKPSRDICQRGTSLTIQCQVDSQVTMMFWYRQQPGQSLTLIATANQGSEATYESGFVIDKFPISRPNLTFSTLTVSNMSPEDSSIYLCSVEGGENQPQHFGDGTRLSIL.

As concerns this clonotype: This clone may be a read error of a much larger clone one base away. The chain links TRBV25-1 to TRBJ2-2; perhaps D is TRBD1 or TRBD2 (5 bases each). With 7 bases removed from V and 6 bases from J, the gap between germline ends came to 15 bases. Germline V gives CDR1 MGHDK, CDR2 SYGVNS. This CDR3 region has 14 residues. The CDR3 DNA reads as TGTGCCAGCACCCCGGGACCAGGTGCCGGGGAGCTGTTTTTT. This sequence encodes CASTPGPGAGELFF.

For this clonotype: A much larger clone differs by one base, so this may be a read error. The chain recombines TRBV24-1 with TRBJ2-3; 8 nucleotides match TRBD1. Germline CDR1 and CDR2: KGHDR and SFDVKD. This CDR3 is 15 amino acids long. The trim removed 6 bases at V and 5 bases at J, leaving 9 bases unmatched. The CDR3 DNA sequence: TGTGCCACCAGTTATCTGACAGGGGTGGTAGATACGCAGTATTTT. Its protein is CATSYLTGVVDTQYF.

This chain connects TRBV12-3 or TRBV12-4 to TRBJ1-1; tentatively, D is TRBD1 (5 bases). The CDR3 is 15 amino acids. V was clipped by 6 bases and J by 4 bases, with 18 bases between them. This chain's CDR3 is CASRDTGPGGTEAFF. CDR3 nucleotides: TGTGCCAGCAGGGACACCGGACCTGGGGGCACTGAAGCTTTCTTT.

About this clonotype itself: Possible read error: a much larger clone is one base away. The chain combines TRBV13 with TRBJ2-7; D remains unclear. There are 13 residues in the CDR3. Germline lookup yields CDR1 PRHDT and CDR2 FYEKMQ (reference sequence). For the CDR3, the DNA is TGTACCAGCAGCCGATACAGCTCCTACGAGCAGTACTTC. Protein sequence: CTSSRYSSYEQYF.

The count of this clonotype is one. V and J are TRBV7-2 and TRBJ1-5; weak D call: TRBD1 (5 bases). CDR1 is SGHTA and CDR2 is FQGNSA in the germline V gene. CDR3 length equals 16 residues. The V end lost 0 bases, the J end lost 6 bases, and 15 bases lay between the germline ends. This CDR3 is CASSLAFGGGAQPQHF. CDR3 DNA: TGTGCCAGCAGCTTAGCGTTTGGTGGAGGGGCTCAGCCCCAGCATTTT.

V usage is TRBV30 and J usage is TRBJ1-1, with D possibly TRBD1 on 5 matching bases. The germline CDR1 and CDR2 sequences are GTSNPN and SVGIG (reference sequence). The CDR3 totals 11 residues. Trimming stripped 3 bases from V and 8 bases from J, with 10 bases between. The CDR3 protein is CAWSRDSEAFF. The CDR3 DNA sequence: TGTGCCTGGAGCAGGGACTCGGAAGCTTTCTTT.

This clonotype appeared a few times. The chain couples TRBV19 to TRBJ2-7; TRBD1 aligns across 10 bases. The CDR3 covers 15 residues. Germline V gene lookup returns CDR1 LNHDA and CDR2 SQIVND (reference sequence). Germline trimming cut 6 bases from V and 6 bases from J; bases unmatched to any gene: 11. The CDR3: CASREGQGVFGEQYF. The DNA of the CDR3 is TGTGCCAGTAGAGAAGGACAGGGGGTTTTTGGCGAGCAGTACTTC.

This clonotype showed up many times. The chain joins TRBV29-1 to TRBJ2-5; 14 nucleotides align to TRBD2. With V trimmed by 7 bases and J by 3 bases, 1 base remained unmatched. CDR1 SQVTM and CDR2 ANQGSEA come from the germline V gene. The CDR3 spans 13 residues. The CDR3 sequence: CSATSGREETQYF. CDR3 DNA: TGCAGCGCGACTAGCGGGAGGGAAGAGACCCAGTACTTC.

The chain is built from TRBV7-9 and TRBJ1-4, with D perhaps matching TRBD1 (5 bases). Per germline, CDR1 SEHNR and CDR2 FQNEAQ (reference sequence). This CDR3 has 15 residues. Trimming took off 5 bases at V and 6 bases at J, with 16 bases between the two ends. Here the CDR3 reads CASSVGGTLDEKLFF. DNA of the CDR3: TGTGCCAGCAGCGTTGGTGGGACTCTCGATGAAAAACTGTTTTTT.

The chain joins TRBV5-1 to TRBJ2-7; the D gene is possibly TRBD1 (6 bases). The CDR3 is 15 amino acids. Germline CDR1 and CDR2: SGHRS and YFSETQ. Trimming cost V 3 bases and J 0 bases, with 13 bases left between them. This CDR3 reads CASSSGQPYSYEQYF. The CDR3 nucleotides read TGCGCCAGCAGCTCTGGACAGCCTTACTCCTACGAGCAGTACTTC. Together with reference TRBV5-1 and TRBJ2-7, the CDR3 gives the full variable domain: KAGVTQTPRYLIKTRGQQVTLSCSPISGHRSVSWYQQTPGQGLQFLFEYFSETQRNKGNFPGRFSGRQFSNSRSEMNVSTLELGDSALYLCASSSGQPYSYEQYFGPGTRLTVT.

This clonotype was observed a handful of times. CDR3 nucleotide sequence: TGTGCCAGCAGGGACTCGACAGTCCAAGAGACCCAGTACTTC. It codes for CASRDSTVQETQYF. The chain has TRBV9 and TRBJ2-5; possibly TRBD1 or TRBD2 for D (5 bases each). Germline V lookup: CDR1 SGDLS, CDR2 YYNGEE. The CDR3 length is 14 residues. Between the trimmed V and J ends, which lost 5 bases and 1 base, there was a span of 12 bases.

This chain joins TRBV11-2 and TRBJ2-7; a possible D gene is TRBD2 (6 bases). The V end lost 6 bases, the J end lost 3 bases, and 18 bases lay between the germline ends. There are 15 residues in the CDR3. Germline CDR1 reads SGHAT; CDR2 reads FQNNGV. For the CDR3, the DNA is TGTGCCAGCAGTTATTCGGGTCCGGGGGTCTACGAGCAGTACTTC. Amino acids: CASSYSGPGVYEQYF.

This clonotype was counted only a few times. This may stem from a read error, because a much larger clone lies one nucleotide away. J is TRBJ1-1 and V is TRBV2; no reliable D call. The CDR3 is 10 residues long. Germline V gives CDR1 SNHLY, CDR2 FYNNEI. The DNA of the CDR3 is TGTGCCAACAGTCAGGCTGAAGCTTTCTTT. Residues: CANSQAEAFF.

There are many counts of this clonotype. In DNA, the CDR3 is TGCAGCGTTGTGGGATCGAACACTGAAGCTTTCTTT. Translation gives CSVVGSNTEAFF. This chain links TRBV29-1 with TRBJ1-1; D unresolved. The length of the CDR3 is 12 residues. Trimming cost V 4 bases and J 1 base, with 7 bases left between them. Germline V gene lookup returns CDR1 SQVTM and CDR2 ANQGSEA. Filled out from reference TRBV29-1 and TRBJ1-1, the complete variable domain reads SAVISQKPSRDICQRGTSLTIQCQVDSQVTMMFWYRQQPGQSLTLIATANQGSEATYESGFVIDKFPISRPNLTFSTLTVSNMSPEDSSIYLCSVVGSNTEAFFGQGTRLTVV.

The chain is built from TRBV29-1 and TRBJ2-5; 9 bases are shared with TRBD1. Germline values: CDR1 SQVTM, CDR2 ANQGSEA. The CDR3 runs 13 residues. V lost 8 bases, J lost 5 bases, and 9 bases stayed unmatched. This CDR3 is CSPPGQGGETQYF. The CDR3 nucleotides read TGCAGCCCCCCGGGACAGGGTGGTGAGACCCAGTACTTC.

In this sample, this clonotype turned up many times. The chain joins TRBV29-1 to TRBJ1-3; possibly TRBD1 for D (5 bases). V shed 7 bases and J shed 0 bases, with 16 bases lying between them. The CDR3 spans 15 residues. CDR1 and CDR2 from the germline V gene are SQVTM and ANQGSEA. CDR3 sequence: CSGLWGGISGNTIYF. The CDR3 DNA sequence: TGCAGCGGCCTGTGGGGCGGTATCTCTGGAAACACCATATATTTT.

The chain joins TRBV2 to TRBJ2-7; tentatively, D is TRBD1 (6 bases). The CDR3 runs to 15 residues. Germline values: CDR1 SNHLY, CDR2 FYNNEI. The V and J ends lost 4 bases and 2 bases respectively, with 15 bases between them. CDR3 coding DNA: TGTGCCAGCAGTGGGTTCCGGGACATGGCCTACGAGCAGTACTTC. Translation gives CASSGFRDMAYEQYF.

This clonotype was counted at least ten times. The genes are TRBV19 and TRBJ1-5, with D possibly being TRBD1 (5 bases). The V gene's germline CDR1 is LNHDA and CDR2 SQIVND (reference sequence). V gave up 4 bases and J gave up 6 bases, with 16 bases separating them. The CDR3 runs to 15 residues. The CDR3 DNA reads as TGTGCCAGTAGTAAGGACACTCCGGGGGGTCAGCCCCAGCATTTT. Its protein product is CASSKDTPGGQPQHF.